A selection of T cell receptor beta chains follows, all from one sample in a study of metastatic and nonmetastatic thyroid tumors. TCRdb re-analyzed the PCR reads through MiXCR. The sample consists of tens of thousands of clones, about 24% of them appearing once. Source material: tumor tissue. The source of these receptors is a male donor with papillary thyroid cancer or a benign thyroid nodule (not recorded which). Some clones in this sample may be carry-over from other donors' samples. The CDR3 runs from the conserved cysteine through the conserved F or W. The D gene is left open where the match is weak. Clone size is not always given. Where it is, it says once, few, many or a class for expanded clones.

clone size: many
D gene: NA
V gene: TRBV3-1
J gene: TRBJ1-5
CDR3 DNA: TGTGCCAGCAGCCAAGAGATAGGGGGCAATCAGCCCCAGCATTTT
CDR3 protein: CASSQEIGGNQPQHF

clone size: many
D gene: NA
V gene: TRBV24-1
J gene: TRBJ2-3
CDR3 DNA: TGTGCCACCAGTGATTTGTATGGGCAGGGTTCCCCAGATACGCAGTATTTT
CDR3 protein: CATSDLYGQGSPDTQYF

clone size: many
D gene: TRBD2
V gene: TRBV20-1
J gene: TRBJ2-1
CDR3 DNA: TGCAGTGCTAGAGAGGGGGGGACTCCGGAGCAGTTCTTC
CDR3 protein: CSAREGGTPEQFF

clone size: many
D gene: TRBD2
V gene: TRBV7-3
J gene: TRBJ2-7
CDR3 DNA: TGTGCCAGCAGCTTAGGACTAGCGGACGAGCAGTACTTC
CDR3 protein: CASSLGLADEQYF

clone size: NA
D gene: TRBD1
V gene: TRBV20-1
J gene: TRBJ2-7
CDR3 DNA: TGCAGTGCTGCCGGGACAGGGTGTCGGTTGGGCGAGCAGTACTTC
CDR3 protein: CSAAGTGCRLGEQYF

clone size: many
D gene: TRBD2
V gene: TRBV10-2
J gene: TRBJ2-7
CDR3 DNA: TGCGCCAGCAGTGAACCGCAGGGACTAGGAGAGCAGTACTTC
CDR3 protein: CASSEPQGLGEQYF

clone size: many
D gene: NA
V gene: TRBV6-1
J gene: TRBJ1-2
CDR3 DNA: TGTGCCAGCAACGGAAACTATGGCTACACCTTC
CDR3 protein: CASNGNYGYTF

clone size: NA
D gene: NA
V gene: TRBV20-1
J gene: TRBJ2-7
CDR3 DNA: TGCAGTGCTAGAGATTTAGAGAGCTCCTACGAGCAGTACTTC
CDR3 protein: CSARDLESSYEQYF

clone size: medium-sized
D gene: NA
V gene: TRBV13
J gene: TRBJ2-2
CDR3 DNA: TGTGCCAGCAGCTTAGAGACCGGGGAGCTGTTTTTT
CDR3 protein: CASSLETGELFF

clone size: NA
D gene: NA
V gene: TRBV11-2
J gene: TRBJ1-1
CDR3 DNA: TGTGACAGCAGCTTATCTTCTTGGGGGGTTAGTAATCAAGCTTTCTTT
CDR3 protein: CDSSLSSWGVSNQAFF

clone size: many
D gene: NA
V gene: TRBV5-1
J gene: TRBJ2-7
CDR3 DNA: TGCGCCAGCAGAATATTCCCGGAAGAGGACCACCCCCTTCGATTC
CDR3 protein: CASRIFPEEDHPLRF

clone size: many
D gene: TRBD1
V gene: TRBV19
J gene: TRBJ2-1
CDR3 DNA: TGTGCCAGTAGTACGGGACAGACCCACAATGAGCAGTTCTTC
CDR3 protein: CASSTGQTHNEQFF

clone size: many
D gene: TRBD1
V gene: TRBV7-2
J gene: TRBJ1-5
CDR3 DNA: TGTGCCAGCAGCCCGGGACAGGGGGATAATAGCAATCAGCCCCAGCATTTT
CDR3 protein: CASSPGQGDNSNQPQHF

clone size: NA
D gene: NA
V gene: TRBV2
J gene: TRBJ2-6
CDR3 DNA: TGTGCCAGCAGTGATCCCCCGAGCTATGGGGCCAACGTCCTGACTTTC
CDR3 protein: CASSDPPSYGANVLTF

clone size: NA
D gene: TRBD1
V gene: TRBV3-1
J gene: TRBJ2-3
CDR3 DNA: TGTGCCAGCAGCCGATTGGGACAGGGGATCACAGATACGCAGTATTTT
CDR3 protein: CASSRLGQGITDTQYF

clone size: many
D gene: NA
V gene: TRBV7-6
J gene: TRBJ1-6
CDR3 DNA: TGTGCCAGCAGCCTTGCCGGGACGTACAATTCACCCCTCCACTTT
CDR3 protein: CASSLAGTYNSPLHF

clone size: many
D gene: NA
V gene: TRBV6-1
J gene: TRBJ1-5
CDR3 DNA: TGTGCCAGCAGTGATTGGGCCACGGCTAATCAGCCCCAGCATTTT
CDR3 protein: CASSDWATANQPQHF

clone size: medium-sized
D gene: NA
V gene: TRBV20-1
J gene: TRBJ2-5
CDR3 DNA: TGCAGTGCTAGAGATATGCTGGTGGGGTTCCAAGAGACCCAGTACTTC
CDR3 protein: CSARDMLVGFQETQYF

clone size: many
D gene: NA
V gene: TRBV7-2
J gene: TRBJ1-5
CDR3 DNA: TGTGCCAGCAGCTTAGCCGGGCCTTCGCCCCAGCATTTT
CDR3 protein: CASSLAGPSPQHF

clone size: NA
D gene: NA
V gene: TRBV25-1
J gene: TRBJ2-5
CDR3 DNA: TGTGCCAGCAGTGAGCCCATGGGGGGAAAGGGAGAGACCCAGTACTTC
CDR3 protein: CASSEPMGGKGETQYF

clone size: many
D gene: NA
V gene: TRBV29-1
J gene: TRBJ1-1
CDR3 DNA: TGCAGCGTCCAAACAGGTATCACTGAAGCTTTCTTT
CDR3 protein: CSVQTGITEAFF

clone size: many
D gene: NA
V gene: TRBV6-6
J gene: TRBJ2-3
CDR3 DNA: TGTGCCAGCAGTTACTCCGTCGAGAGGCGGACCACAGATACGCAGTATTTT
CDR3 protein: CASSYSVERRTTDTQYF

clone size: few
D gene: NA
V gene: TRBV5-1
J gene: TRBJ1-3
CDR3 DNA: TGCGCCAGCAGCTTGGGCGGTCCTGGGACAGGAAACACCATATATTTT
CDR3 protein: CASSLGGPGTGNTIYF

clone size: many
D gene: NA
V gene: TRBV28
J gene: TRBJ2-4
CDR3 DNA: TGTGCCAGCAGTGTCAGAGGAAACATTCAGTACTTC
CDR3 protein: CASSVRGNIQYF

clone size: many
D gene: NA
V gene: TRBV2
J gene: TRBJ1-2
CDR3 DNA: TGTGCCAGCAGTGATTACAGCAACTATGGCTACACCTTC
CDR3 protein: CASSDYSNYGYTF

clone size: many
D gene: TRBD2
V gene: TRBV29-1
J gene: TRBJ2-7
CDR3 DNA: TGCAGCGCGGGGACTAGCGGGATCTACGAGCAGTACTTC
CDR3 protein: CSAGTSGIYEQYF

clone size: many
D gene: NA
V gene: TRBV19
J gene: TRBJ2-2
CDR3 DNA: TGTGCCAGTAGTTACGGGGAGTGGAACACCGGGGAGCTGTTTTTT
CDR3 protein: CASSYGEWNTGELFF

clone size: many
D gene: TRBD1
V gene: TRBV20-1
J gene: TRBJ2-7
CDR3 DNA: TGCAGTGCTAGCTCCGGACAGGGGTTCTCCTACGAGCAGTACTTC
CDR3 protein: CSASSGQGFSYEQYF